This TCR beta chain was captured in a study of Ad26.COV2.S vaccination and SARS-CoV-2 variants. About the research overall: Of the COV1001 trial arms, the Ad26.COV2.S arm included the donor. Each vaccinee took Ad26.COV2.S intramuscularly, once or twice 56 days apart. Findings and caveats of the study: Those who received the vaccine showed greater spike-specific TCR breadth than those given placebo.

The CDR3 runs 15 residues. Trimming stripped 5 bases from V and 10 bases from J, with 21 bases between. Looked up from germline, CDR1 is SEHNR and CDR2 is FQNEAQ (reference sequence). Produced via immunoSEQ multiplex PCR; TCRdb's table is partial and in-frame only. Found here are 380,000 or so clones, roughly 90% of them singletons; the top ten hold approximately 5%. Stated treatment: some 20 received Ad26.COV2.S at low or high dose, single or two shots; five or six received placebo; per-sample allocation not given. Collection of samples fell on day 63 after the first vaccine or placebo injection. An adult of 18-55 years in Boston served as donor. Comments on this clone: The antigen remains unidentified.

The specimen was peripheral blood, collected in a trial of Ad26.COV2.S vaccine versus placebo. This sequence joins TRBV7-9 and TRBJ2-1, with TRBD1 as a possible D gene (6 bases). This TCR was sampled from a person aged 18 to 65 who received the Ad26.COV2.S COVID-19 vaccine or a placebo. Here the CDR3 reads CASSARDKYIDEQFF. The CDR3 coding sequence is TGTGCCAGCAGCGCCCGGGACAAATATATCGACGAGCAGTTCTTC. Together with reference TRBV7-9 and TRBJ2-1, the CDR3 gives the full variable domain: DTGVSQNPRHKITKRGQNVTFRCDPISEHNRLYWYRQTLGQGPEFLTYFQNEAQLEKSRLLSDRFSAERPKGSFSTLEIQRTEQGDSAMYLCASSARDKYIDEQFFGPGTRLTVL.